Presented here are 7 T cell receptor beta chains from one specimen sequenced in a study of T cells in narcolepsy. Using immunoSEQ multiplex PCR, the repertoire was profiled, and TCRdb retains in-frame clones only, with some absent. The sample carries about 24,000 clones, 75% to 90% recorded once. Sequenced input: CD45RA- memory CD4+ T cells from PBMCs. The receptors stem from a human donor with narcolepsy.

This clone was picked up one time. This sequence joins TRBV5-1 and TRBJ2-5, with D possibly TRBD2 on 6 matching bases. The CDR3 loop spans 15 amino acids. Trimming took 1 base from V and 2 from J, leaving 12 bases between them. Germline V gene data show CDR1 as SGHRS and CDR2 as YFSETQ. The CDR3 sequence is CASSLFSGAQETQYF. The CDR3 nucleotides are TGCGCCAGCAGCTTGTTTAGCGGAGCACAAGAGACCCAGTACTTC.

The J gene is TRBJ1-5, the V gene TRBV6-1; a weak D match, TRBD1 (5 bases). The germline V gene has CDR1 MNHNS and CDR2 SASEGT. Trimming shortened V by 4 bases and J by 3 bases, and 13 bases separated the two germline ends. CDR3 length equals 15 residues. The CDR3 DNA is TGTGCCAGCAGTGCAGGGTCTATCTTCAATCAGCCCCAGCATTTT. As protein: CASSAGSIFNQPQHF.

The V call is TRBV6-5, the J call TRBJ1-2; 7 bases align to TRBD1. CDR1 is MNHEY, CDR2 SVGAGI, per germline. V lost 6 bases, J lost 6 bases, and 7 bases stayed unmatched. This CDR3 is built from 13 residues. The CDR3: CASRPDRSDGYTF. The CDR3, as DNA: TGTGCCAGCAGACCGGACAGGAGCGATGGCTACACCTTC.

V usage is TRBV2 and J usage is TRBJ2-5; no definite D call. This CDR3 has 13 amino acids. Germline CDR1 is SNHLY and CDR2 is FYNNEI. The V end was cut by 4 bases, the J end by 7 bases, with 13 bases between. Here the CDR3 reads CASSAAVLRTQYF. Written as DNA, the CDR3 is TGTGCCAGCAGTGCAGCAGTCCTGCGGACCCAGTACTTC.

The chain carries TRBV5-1 and TRBJ2-1, with 7 bases that match TRBD2. The CDR3 sequence is 13 residues long. V was clipped by 7 bases and J by 4 bases; unmatched bases: 5. The V gene's germline CDR1 is SGHRS and CDR2 YFSETQ. The CDR3 reads CASDRGDYNEQFF. CDR3 bases: TGCGCCAGCGATCGGGGGGATTACAATGAGCAGTTCTTC. The variable domain in full, with the rest retrieved from reference TRBV5-1 and TRBJ2-1, is KAGVTQTPRYLIKTRGQQVTLSCSPISGHRSVSWYQQTPGQGLQFLFEYFSETQRNKGNFPGRFSGRQFSNSRSEMNVSTLELGDSALYLCASDRGDYNEQFFGPGTRLTVL.

The chain is built from TRBV2 and TRBJ2-1, with D unclear. Germline V lookup: CDR1 SNHLY, CDR2 FYNNEI. Trimming stripped 4 bases from V and 9 bases from J, with 7 bases between. This CDR3 comprises 11 residues. This CDR3 reads CASSATIEQFF. The CDR3 DNA sequence: TGTGCCAGCAGTGCGACAATTGAGCAGTTCTTC.

This chain joins TRBV7-9 and TRBJ2-7, with 9 nucleotides matching TRBD2. The germline CDR1 and CDR2 sequences are SEHNR and FQNEAQ (reference sequence). Trimming took 2 bases from V and 2 from J; bases not matched to a gene: 7. This CDR3 spans 16 amino acids. DNA of the CDR3: TGTGCCAGCAGCTTAAAAGCGGGAGGACCCACCTACGAGCAGTACTTC. Its protein is CASSLKAGGPTYEQYF.